This TCR beta chain is from a study of blood T cell repertoires in COVID-19. Study information: Both acute and convalescent COVID-19 samples were obtained from the United States, Italy and Spain.

Assay: immunoSEQ multiplex PCR; the TCRdb copy retains only in-frame clones and omits some. The sample lists under 200,000 clones; around four fifths were seen once. This clone has more than one count but fewer than ten. V gave up 6 bases and J gave up 3 bases; unmatched junction bases: 4. The V gene's germline CDR1 is MGHDK and CDR2 SYGVNS. The CDR3 runs 14 residues. The genes are TRBV25-1 and TRBJ2-7; the match to TRBD2 covers 11 bases. Material: peripheral blood. This TCR came from a woman in her seventies who had recovered from COVID-19. The CDR3 loop is CASSRLAGNYEQYF. CDR3 nucleotide sequence: TGTGCCAGCAGCCGACTAGCGGGAAACTACGAGCAGTACTTC.